The clone carrying this T cell receptor beta chain appeared once. Its antigen is not known. Sequencing targeted TCR beta in blood CD8+ and CD4+ T cells. These data are taken from a study of CD8 T cells in Susac syndrome. Study results and caveats: In total CD8+ repertoires, approximately 17 Susac-specific public clones were found, and in CD8+ TEMRA repertoires, about five were found.

RNA amounts of about 0.5 to 1 ug underwent reverse transcription with random hexamers. Amplification of TCR beta CDR3 by immunoSEQ multiplex PCR spanned 54 Vbeta and 13 Jbeta. TCRdb re-called the immunoSEQ multiplex PCR reads through MiXCR, storing one row per CDR3 protein. This sample has about 83,000 distinct CDR3 sequences; about 95% occur once, and the top ten carry 0.41%. The sequence derives from a human donor with Susac syndrome. Sequenced input: CD8+ T cells from PBMCs.

CDR3 sequence (DNA): TGCGCCAGCAGCCAACCAGGGAGGGGGGACAATGAGCAGTTCTTC. Translated: CASSQPGRGDNEQFF. V usage is TRBV4-1 and J usage is TRBJ2-1, with D perhaps TRBD2 (7 bases). Trimming cost V 2 bases and J 5 bases, with 13 bases left between them. The CDR3 spans 15 residues. Per germline, CDR1 MGHRA and CDR2 YSYEKL.